Each of the 21 T cell receptor beta chains below was sequenced from the same sample in a study of identifying expanded T cells in peripheral blood. TCRdb's copy holds only in-frame clones and misses some; the assay was immunoSEQ multiplex PCR. Altogether 90,000 to 100,000 clones are present, approximately 91% being singletons, with the ten largest covering about 3.9%. Sequencing was carried out using blood. The receptors were gathered from a person aged 18 to 70 in good health.

This chain uses TRBV9 with TRBJ2-5; maybe TRBD1 (5 bases). Trimming pared 4 bases from V and 1 base from J, leaving 14 bases between. The length of the CDR3 is 15 residues. Germline V lookup: CDR1 SGDLS, CDR2 YYNGEE. This CDR3 reads CASSPNTGPQETQYF. Here the CDR3 DNA reads TGTGCCAGCAGCCCAAACACAGGACCCCAAGAGACCCAGTACTTC.

The chain is built from TRBV5-1 and TRBJ1-1; D perhaps matches TRBD1 (6 bases). CDR3 length: 15 amino acids. V lost 5 bases to trimming and J lost 2 bases, with 16 bases between them. From germline, CDR1 is SGHRS and CDR2 YFSETQ. In nucleotides, the CDR3 is TGCGCCAGCAGACTGACAGGCGGCAGTAACACTGAAGCTTTCTTT. Translating it yields CASRLTGGSNTEAFF.

The CDR3 loop reads CASSPTRSLGTGELFF. CDR3 in DNA: TGTGCCAGCAGCCCAACAAGGAGCTTGGGTACCGGGGAGCTGTTTTTT. V and J are TRBV7-2 and TRBJ2-2; D not resolved. CDR3 length equals 16 residues. The germline CDR1 and CDR2 sequences are SGHTA and FQGNSA. Between the trimmed V and J ends, which lost 5 bases and 5 bases, there was a span of 18 bases.

The rearrangement links TRBV25-1 to TRBJ1-2, with a weak D call TRBD1 (6 bases). This CDR3 region has 15 residues. CDR1 MGHDK and CDR2 SYGVNS come from the germline V gene. Trimming took 6 bases from V and 1 from J, leaving 15 bases between them. The CDR3 reads CASSWAGEVNYGYTF. For the CDR3, the DNA is TGTGCCAGCAGCTGGGCAGGGGAGGTTAACTATGGCTACACCTTC.

The chain employs TRBV2 and TRBJ2-7; 7 bases fit TRBD2. The CDR3 is made up of 14 amino acids. J gave up 2 bases and V 7 bases, and 8 bases lay outside the gene matches. Germline V CDR1 and CDR2: SNHLY, FYNNEI. CDR3 loop: CASTGASGPYEQYF. The CDR3 DNA follows: TGTGCCAGCACTGGGGCTAGCGGACCCTACGAGCAGTACTTC.

The rearrangement links TRBV9 to TRBJ1-3, with D possibly matching TRBD1 (5 bases). Trimming pared 2 bases from V and 3 bases from J, leaving 12 bases between. From germline, CDR1 is SGDLS and CDR2 YYNGEE. CDR3 size: 15 residues. CDR3 nucleotide sequence: TGTGCCAGCAGCGTCTCCCGGGGGAGTGGAAACACCATATATTTT. Its protein is CASSVSRGSGNTIYF.

The chain carries TRBV23-1 and TRBJ2-7; TRBD1 matches 10 bases. TRBV23-1 is filed as an ORF, its function uncertain. Losses at the gene ends were 4 bases for V and 7 bases for J; bases not matched to a gene: 10. CDR3 size: 15 residues. CDR3 in amino acids: CASSPRDRGRREQYF. The CDR3 nucleotides are TGCGCCAGCAGTCCCCGGGACAGGGGTAGGCGAGAGCAGTACTTC.

V is TRBV5-4 and J is TRBJ2-3; TRBD2 is a possible D gene (6 bases). The CDR3 spans 15 residues. The ends were cut back, 4 bases at V and 0 bases at J, with 12 bases in the middle. The germline V gene encodes CDR1 SGHNT and CDR2 YYREEE (reference sequence). CDR3 nucleotides: TGTGCCAGCAGCGCCCTCGGGACTAGCACAGATACGCAGTATTTT. This codes for CASSALGTSTDTQYF.

The chain has TRBV7-9 and TRBJ2-5; 12 positions agree with TRBD2. The CDR3 length is 19 residues. With V trimmed by 2 bases and J by 1 base, 11 bases remained unmatched. Germline CDR1 and CDR2: SEHNR and FQNEAQ (reference sequence). CDR3 region: CASSLRGGRTSGIQETQYF. For the CDR3, the DNA is TGTGCCAGCAGCTTACGGGGGGGACGGACTAGCGGGATCCAAGAGACCCAGTACTTC.

The V gene is TRBV7-9, the J gene TRBJ1-1; TRBD1 agrees at 7 bases. V dropped 6 bases and J dropped 8; count of bases not matched to a gene: 15. CDR1 and CDR2 (germline): SEHNR, FQNEAQ (reference sequence). CDR3 size: 15 residues. CDR3 DNA sequence: TGTGCCAGCAGTGAACAGGGGCGATCGAGCAAGGAAGCTTTCTTT. Its translation: CASSEQGRSSKEAFF.

This clone was observed once. The chain couples TRBV5-6 to TRBJ1-1; D is ambiguous. The CDR3 spans 18 residues. CDR1 is SGHDT and CDR2 is YYEEEE in the germline V gene. Trimming shortened V by 4 bases and J by 3 bases, and 25 bases separated the two germline ends. This CDR3 reads CASSPYGAGHPSDTEAFF. As DNA, the CDR3 is TGTGCCAGCAGCCCATACGGTGCCGGTCACCCTAGTGACACTGAAGCTTTCTTT. Full variable domain (missing parts from reference TRBV5-6 and TRBJ1-1): DAGVTQSPTHLIKTRGQQVTLRCSPKSGHDTVSWYQQALGQGPQFIFQYYEEEERQRGNFPDRFSGHQFPNYSSELNVNALLLGDSALYLCASSPYGAGHPSDTEAFFGQGTRLTVV.

In DNA form, the CDR3 reads TGCGCCAGCAGCTTGTACGGAACCTCCTCCTACGAGCAGTACTTC. Translated, it gives CASSLYGTSSYEQYF. The V gene is TRBV5-1, the J gene TRBJ2-7; no clear D. Trimming stripped 1 base from V and 0 bases from J, with 11 bases between. The germline gives CDR1 SGHRS, CDR2 YFSETQ. This CDR3 comprises 15 residues.

For the CDR3, the DNA is TGTGCCAGCAGTCACTCGCCGGGTCCTGGAAGGTCCACCATATATTTT. As protein: CASSHSPGPGRSTIYF. The V gene is TRBV27, the J gene TRBJ1-3; the D is unclear. CDR3 length: 16 amino acids. Germline V gene sequence: CDR1 MNHEY, CDR2 SMNVEV (reference sequence). The germline V and J ends were trimmed by 5 bases and 9 bases, with 23 bases remaining between them.

The chain uses TRBV25-1 and TRBJ2-3; TRBD2 is a possible D gene (7 bases). Per germline, CDR1 MGHDK and CDR2 SYGVNS. The V end lost 10 bases, the J end lost 1 base, and 12 bases lay between the germline ends. The CDR3 consists of 13 residues. In DNA form, the CDR3 reads TGTGCCACGCGGGGGCCCGGCACAGATACGCAGTATTTT. Encoded protein: CATRGPGTDTQYF. The variable domain in full, completed from reference TRBV25-1 and TRBJ2-3, reads EADIYQTPRYLVIGTGKKITLECSQTMGHDKMYWYQQDPGMELHLIHYSYGVNSTEKGDLSSESTVSRIRTEHFPLTLESARPSHTSQYLCATRGPGTDTQYFGPGTRLTVL.

The gene calls are TRBV6-5 and TRBJ2-2, with a weak D call TRBD2 (6 bases). Looked up from germline, CDR1 is MNHEY and CDR2 is SVGAGI. The length of the CDR3 is 11 residues. V was trimmed by 6 bases and J by 8 bases, leaving 7 bases between them. CDR3 in DNA: TGTGCCAGCAGACGGGGGGGGGAGCTGTTTTTT. Its protein is CASRRGGELFF.

V is TRBV28 and J is TRBJ1-4; TRBD1 matches at 11 bases. V shed 3 bases and J 7 bases; nucleotides not matched to a gene: 4. This CDR3 spans 15 amino acids. The germline CDR1 and CDR2 sequences are MDHEN and SYDVKM. This CDR3 reads CASSFRDRGSEKLFF. As DNA, the CDR3 is TGTGCCAGCAGTTTCCGGGACAGGGGGAGTGAAAAACTGTTTTTT.

The gene calls are TRBV6-1 and TRBJ2-3; 11 nucleotides match TRBD2. The ends lost 4 bases at V and 0 bases at J; junction bases unmatched: 6. CDR3 size: 17 residues. CDR1 is MNHNS, CDR2 SASEGT, per germline. The CDR3 DNA sequence: TGTGCCAGCAGTGCTTTTACTAGCGGGGGAAGCACAGATACGCAGTATTTT. Its protein is CASSAFTSGGSTDTQYF.

This sequence joins TRBV30 and TRBJ1-5; 9 nucleotides agree with TRBD1. Trimming at V came to 3 bases and at J to 2 bases, leaving 2 bases not matched to a gene. The CDR3 has 14 amino acids. Germline lookup yields CDR1 GTSNPN and CDR2 SVGIG (reference sequence). The CDR3 reads CAWRDRGGNQPQHF. CDR3 coding DNA: TGTGCCTGGAGGGACAGGGGTGGCAATCAGCCCCAGCATTTT.

The chain has TRBV5-4 and TRBJ1-6; possible D gene TRBD1, 5 bases. Trimming shortened V by 4 bases and J by 7 bases, and 12 bases separated the two germline ends. CDR3 length: 14 amino acids. The germline gives CDR1 SGHNT, CDR2 YYREEE (reference sequence). CDR3 loop: CASSPKEGNSPLHF. CDR3 sequence (DNA): TGTGCCAGCAGCCCGAAGGAGGGGAATTCACCCCTCCACTTT.

V is TRBV9 and J is TRBJ2-2, with D hard to call. The germline V gene has CDR1 SGDLS and CDR2 YYNGEE. The CDR3 totals 12 residues. V dropped 0 bases and J dropped 3 bases, with 0 bases sitting between them. The CDR3 region has the DNA TGTGCCAGCAGCGTAGACACCGGGGAGCTGTTTTTT. Translating it yields CASSVDTGELFF. Complete variable domain (other parts from reference TRBV9 and TRBJ2-2): DSGVTQTPKHLITATGQRVTLRCSPRSGDLSVYWYQQSLDQGLQFLIQYYNGEERAKGNILERFSAQQFPDLHSELNLSSLELGDSALYFCASSVDTGELFFGEGSRLTVL.

This chain uses TRBV6-4 with TRBJ2-3, with 7 bases lining up with TRBD2. The CDR3 covers 15 residues. The V gene end was trimmed by 3 bases and the J gene end by 2 bases; junction bases not matched to a gene: 5. The germline V gene encodes CDR1 MRHNA and CDR2 SNTAGT. This CDR3 is CASSEASGATDTQYF. CDR3 nucleotides: TGTGCCAGCAGTGAGGCTAGCGGAGCCACAGATACGCAGTATTTT.